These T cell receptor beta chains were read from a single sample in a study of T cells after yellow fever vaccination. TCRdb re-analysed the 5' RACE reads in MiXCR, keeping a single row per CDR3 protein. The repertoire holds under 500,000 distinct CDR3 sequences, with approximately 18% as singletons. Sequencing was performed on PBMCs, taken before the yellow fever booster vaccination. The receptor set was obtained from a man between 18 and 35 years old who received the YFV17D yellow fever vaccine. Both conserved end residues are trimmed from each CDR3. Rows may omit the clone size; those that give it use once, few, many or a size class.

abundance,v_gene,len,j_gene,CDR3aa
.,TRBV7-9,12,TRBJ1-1,ASTTGQGDTEAF
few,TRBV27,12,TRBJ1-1,ASSPRGQNTEAF
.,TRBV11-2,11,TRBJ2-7,ASSLEEDYEQY
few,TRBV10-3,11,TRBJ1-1,AISGQGGTEAF
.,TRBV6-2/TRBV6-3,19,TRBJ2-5,AIRGSPRGLAGGPVRETQY
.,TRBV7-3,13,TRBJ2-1,ASRQTGSSYNEQF
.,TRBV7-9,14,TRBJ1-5,ASSSSGGMRDQPQH
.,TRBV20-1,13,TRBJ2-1,SARPGTSGYNEQF
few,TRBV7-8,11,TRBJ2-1,ASSLLSGNEQF
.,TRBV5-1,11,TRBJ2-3,ASKVQGADTQY
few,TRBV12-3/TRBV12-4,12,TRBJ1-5,ASSLNWSNQPQH
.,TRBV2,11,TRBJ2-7,ASSSDRAHEQY
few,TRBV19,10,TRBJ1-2,ASRSGNYGYT
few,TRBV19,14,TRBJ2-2,ASRSTGTGVGGELF
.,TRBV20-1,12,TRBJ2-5,SARKGSSQETQY
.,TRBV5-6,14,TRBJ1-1,ASSFSPTGVGTEAF